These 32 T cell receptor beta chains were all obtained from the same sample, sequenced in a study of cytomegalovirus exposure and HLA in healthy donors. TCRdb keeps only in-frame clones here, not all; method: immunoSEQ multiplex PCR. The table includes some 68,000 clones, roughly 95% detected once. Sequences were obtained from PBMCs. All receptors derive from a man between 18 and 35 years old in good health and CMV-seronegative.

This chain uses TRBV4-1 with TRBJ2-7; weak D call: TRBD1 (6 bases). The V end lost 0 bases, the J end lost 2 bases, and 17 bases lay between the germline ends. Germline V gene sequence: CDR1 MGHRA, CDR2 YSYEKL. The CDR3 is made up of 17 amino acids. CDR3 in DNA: TGCGCCAGCAGCCAAGATGGCCGGCTGGGACAAGCCTACGAGCAGTACTTC. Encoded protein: CASSQDGRLGQAYEQYF.

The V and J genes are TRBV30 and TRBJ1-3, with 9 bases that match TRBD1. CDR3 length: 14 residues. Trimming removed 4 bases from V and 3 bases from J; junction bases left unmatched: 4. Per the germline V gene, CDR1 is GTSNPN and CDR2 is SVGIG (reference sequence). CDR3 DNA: TGTGCCTGGACCCAGGGACAGGGTGGAAACACCATATATTTT. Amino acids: CAWTQGQGGNTIYF.

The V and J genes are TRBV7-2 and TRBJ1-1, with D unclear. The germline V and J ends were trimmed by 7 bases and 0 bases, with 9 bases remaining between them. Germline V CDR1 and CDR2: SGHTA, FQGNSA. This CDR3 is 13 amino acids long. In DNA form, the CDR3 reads TGTGCCAGCACGACATATCTGAACACTGAAGCTTTCTTT. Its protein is CASTTYLNTEAFF.

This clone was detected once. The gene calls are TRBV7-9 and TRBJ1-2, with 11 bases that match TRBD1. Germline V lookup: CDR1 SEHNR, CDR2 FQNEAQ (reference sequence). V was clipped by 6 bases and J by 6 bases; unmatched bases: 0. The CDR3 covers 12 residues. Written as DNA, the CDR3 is TGTGCCAGCAGGGGACAGGGGGATGGCTACACCTTC. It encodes CASRGQGDGYTF.

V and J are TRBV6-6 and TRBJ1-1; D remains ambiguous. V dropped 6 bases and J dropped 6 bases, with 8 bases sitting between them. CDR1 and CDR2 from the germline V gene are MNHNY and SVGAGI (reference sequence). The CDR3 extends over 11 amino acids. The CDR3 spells CASSNGAEAFF. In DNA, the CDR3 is TGTGCCAGCAGCAACGGGGCTGAAGCTTTCTTT.

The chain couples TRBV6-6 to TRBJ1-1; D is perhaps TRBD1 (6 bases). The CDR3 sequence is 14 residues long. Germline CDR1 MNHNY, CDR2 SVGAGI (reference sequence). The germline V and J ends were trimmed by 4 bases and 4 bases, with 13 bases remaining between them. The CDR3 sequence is CASSSADSGTEAFF. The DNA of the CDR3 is TGTGCCAGCAGTTCCGCGGACAGTGGCACTGAAGCTTTCTTT.

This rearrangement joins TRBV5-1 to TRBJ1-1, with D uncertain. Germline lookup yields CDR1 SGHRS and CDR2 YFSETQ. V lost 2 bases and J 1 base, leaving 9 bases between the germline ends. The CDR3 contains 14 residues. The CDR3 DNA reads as TGCGCCAGCAGCTTCAGAACAGCGAACACTGAAGCTTTCTTT. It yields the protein CASSFRTANTEAFF.

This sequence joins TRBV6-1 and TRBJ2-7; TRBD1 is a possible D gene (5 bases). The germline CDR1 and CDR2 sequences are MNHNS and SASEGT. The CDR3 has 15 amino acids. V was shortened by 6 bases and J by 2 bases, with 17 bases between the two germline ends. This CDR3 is CASSPQAGYAYEQYF. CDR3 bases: TGTGCCAGCAGCCCCCAGGCAGGGTACGCCTACGAGCAGTACTTC.

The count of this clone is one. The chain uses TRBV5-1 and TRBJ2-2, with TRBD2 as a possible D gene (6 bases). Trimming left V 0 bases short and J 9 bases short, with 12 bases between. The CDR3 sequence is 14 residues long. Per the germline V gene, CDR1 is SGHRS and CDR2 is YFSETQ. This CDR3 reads CASSLGGGDRELFF. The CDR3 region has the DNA TGCGCCAGCAGCTTGGGAGGAGGGGACCGGGAGCTGTTTTTT.

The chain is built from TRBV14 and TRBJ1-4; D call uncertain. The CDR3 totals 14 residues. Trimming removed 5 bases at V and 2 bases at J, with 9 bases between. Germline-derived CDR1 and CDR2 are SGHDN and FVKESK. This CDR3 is CASSISGTNEKLFF. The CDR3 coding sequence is TGTGCCAGCAGCATATCGGGGACTAATGAAAAACTGTTTTTT.

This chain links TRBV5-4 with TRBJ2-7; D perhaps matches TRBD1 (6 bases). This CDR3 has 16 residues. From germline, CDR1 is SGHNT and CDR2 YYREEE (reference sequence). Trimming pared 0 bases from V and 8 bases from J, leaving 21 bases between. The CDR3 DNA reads TGTGCCAGCAGCTTGGCCTCACAGGGTCGGGAAACTAAGCAGTACTTC. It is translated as CASSLASQGRETKQYF.

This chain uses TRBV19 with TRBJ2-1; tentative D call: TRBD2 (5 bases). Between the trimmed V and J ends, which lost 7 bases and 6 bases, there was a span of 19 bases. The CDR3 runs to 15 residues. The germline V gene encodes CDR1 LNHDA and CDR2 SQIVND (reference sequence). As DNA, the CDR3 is TGTGCCAGTACTTCAACTAGTAGATGGGCCAATGAGCAGTTCTTC. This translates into CASTSTSRWANEQFF.

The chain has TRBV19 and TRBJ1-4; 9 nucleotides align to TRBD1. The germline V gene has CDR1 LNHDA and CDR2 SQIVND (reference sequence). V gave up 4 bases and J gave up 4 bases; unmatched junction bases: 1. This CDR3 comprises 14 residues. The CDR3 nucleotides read TGTGCCAGTAGTACGGGACAGGGTAATGAAAAACTGTTTTTT. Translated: CASSTGQGNEKLFF.

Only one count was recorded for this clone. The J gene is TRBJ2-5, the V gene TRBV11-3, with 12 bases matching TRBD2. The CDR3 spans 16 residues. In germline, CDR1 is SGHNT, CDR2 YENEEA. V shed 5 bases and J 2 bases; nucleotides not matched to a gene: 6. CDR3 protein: CASSQGLAGWQETQYF. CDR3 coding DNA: TGTGCCAGCAGCCAGGGACTAGCGGGCTGGCAAGAGACCCAGTACTTC.

CDR3 sequence (DNA): TGTGCCAGCAGTGAAGGGCCTGACAGGTTTAAGCCCCAGCATTTT. It encodes CASSEGPDRFKPQHF. This sequence joins TRBV2 and TRBJ1-5; tentatively, D is TRBD1 (6 bases). Trimming stripped 1 base from V and 8 bases from J, with 15 bases between. This CDR3 comprises 15 residues. The germline V gene has CDR1 SNHLY and CDR2 FYNNEI.

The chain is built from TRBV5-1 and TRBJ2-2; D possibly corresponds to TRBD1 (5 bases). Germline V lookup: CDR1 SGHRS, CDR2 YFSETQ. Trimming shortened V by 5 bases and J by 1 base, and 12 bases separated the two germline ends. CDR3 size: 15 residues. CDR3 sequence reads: CASSLTEKNTGELFF. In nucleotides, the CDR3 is TGCGCCAGCAGTTTGACAGAAAAGAACACCGGGGAGCTGTTTTTT.

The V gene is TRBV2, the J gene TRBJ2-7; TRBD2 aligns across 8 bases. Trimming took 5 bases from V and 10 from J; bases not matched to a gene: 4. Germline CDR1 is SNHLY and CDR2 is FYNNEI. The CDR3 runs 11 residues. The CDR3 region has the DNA TGTGCCAGCAGTCGTAGCGGGGCCCAGTACTTC. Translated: CASSRSGAQYF.

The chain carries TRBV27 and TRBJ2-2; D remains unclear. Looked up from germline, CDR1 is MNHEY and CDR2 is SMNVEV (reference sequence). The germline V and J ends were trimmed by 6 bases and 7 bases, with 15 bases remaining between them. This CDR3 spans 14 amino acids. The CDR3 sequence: CASRSAYVGGELFF. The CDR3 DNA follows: TGTGCCAGCAGATCAGCGTACGTAGGCGGGGAGCTGTTTTTT.

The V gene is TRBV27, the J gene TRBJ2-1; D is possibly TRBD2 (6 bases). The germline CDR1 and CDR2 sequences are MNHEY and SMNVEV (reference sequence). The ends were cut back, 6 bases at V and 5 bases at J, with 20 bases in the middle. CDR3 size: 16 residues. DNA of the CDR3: TGTGCCAGCAGCGGCGGCGGGGCGGGAAGTGACAATGAGCAGTTCTTC. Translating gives CASSGGGAGSDNEQFF.

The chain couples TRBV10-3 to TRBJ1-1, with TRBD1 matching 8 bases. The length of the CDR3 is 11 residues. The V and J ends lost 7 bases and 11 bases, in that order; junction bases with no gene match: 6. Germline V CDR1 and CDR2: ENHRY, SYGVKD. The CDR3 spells CAIKYRDRAFF. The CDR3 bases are TGTGCCATCAAATACAGGGACAGGGCTTTCTTT.

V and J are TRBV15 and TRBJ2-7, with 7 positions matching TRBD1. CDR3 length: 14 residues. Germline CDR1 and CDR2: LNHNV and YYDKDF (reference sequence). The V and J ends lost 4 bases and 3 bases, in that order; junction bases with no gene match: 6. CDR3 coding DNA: TGTGCCACCAGCATTCTCGACAGGGTCTACGAGCAGTACTTC. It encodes CATSILDRVYEQYF.

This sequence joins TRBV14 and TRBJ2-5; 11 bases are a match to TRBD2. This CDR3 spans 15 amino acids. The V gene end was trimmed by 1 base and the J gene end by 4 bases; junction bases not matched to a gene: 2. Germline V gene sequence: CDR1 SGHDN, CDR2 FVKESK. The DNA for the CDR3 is TGTGCCAGCAGCCAAGTTCTAGCGGGAGGAGAGACCCAGTACTTC. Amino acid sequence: CASSQVLAGGETQYF.

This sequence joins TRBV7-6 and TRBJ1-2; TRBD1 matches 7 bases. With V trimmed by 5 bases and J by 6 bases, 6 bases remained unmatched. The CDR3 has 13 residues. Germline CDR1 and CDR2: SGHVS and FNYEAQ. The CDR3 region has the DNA TGTGCCAGCAGCGCACAGGGGTTGGATGGCTACACCTTC. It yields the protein CASSAQGLDGYTF.

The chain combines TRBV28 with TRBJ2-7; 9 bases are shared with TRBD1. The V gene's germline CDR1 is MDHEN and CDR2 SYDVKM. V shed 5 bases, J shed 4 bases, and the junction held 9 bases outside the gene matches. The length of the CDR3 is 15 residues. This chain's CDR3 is CASSKTGQGIYEQYF. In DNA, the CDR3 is TGTGCCAGCAGTAAAACGGGACAGGGAATTTACGAGCAGTACTTC.

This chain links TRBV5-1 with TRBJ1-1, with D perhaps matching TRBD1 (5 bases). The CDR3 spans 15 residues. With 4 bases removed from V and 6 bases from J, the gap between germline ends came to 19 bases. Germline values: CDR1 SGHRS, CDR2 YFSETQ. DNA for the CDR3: TGCGCCAGCAGCCGTGACAGTTCCACGGGCGCTGAAGCTTTCTTT. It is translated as CASSRDSSTGAEAFF.

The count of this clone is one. CDR3 sequence: CASILIEVPDTQYF. CDR3 in DNA: TGTGCCAGCATCCTTATCGAGGTGCCAGATACGCAGTATTTT. The chain recombines TRBV5-6 with TRBJ2-3; D is unclear. The length of the CDR3 is 14 residues. Trimming left V 6 bases short and J 4 bases short, with 15 bases between. CDR1 and CDR2 (germline): SGHDT, YYEEEE.

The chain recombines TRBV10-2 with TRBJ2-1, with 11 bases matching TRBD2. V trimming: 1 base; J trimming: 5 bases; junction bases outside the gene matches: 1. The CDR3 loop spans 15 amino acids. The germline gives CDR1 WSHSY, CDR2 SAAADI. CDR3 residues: CASSELTSGNNEQFF. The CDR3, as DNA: TGCGCCAGCAGTGAGTTGACTAGCGGGAACAATGAGCAGTTCTTC.

CDR3: CASSYGTGPFYEQYF. Here the CDR3 DNA reads TGTGCCAGCAGTTACGGGACAGGGCCGTTCTACGAGCAGTACTTC. V usage is TRBV6-5 and J usage is TRBJ2-7; 9 bases line up with TRBD1. The CDR3 is made up of 15 amino acids. J was trimmed by 3 bases and V by 2 bases; bases with no gene match: 5. Germline-derived CDR1 and CDR2 are MNHEY and SVGAGI.

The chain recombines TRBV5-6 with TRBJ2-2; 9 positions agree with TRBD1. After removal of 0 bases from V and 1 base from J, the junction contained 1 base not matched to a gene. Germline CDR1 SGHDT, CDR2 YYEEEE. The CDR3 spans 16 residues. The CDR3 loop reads CASSLGGQGNTGELFF. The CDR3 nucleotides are TGTGCCAGCAGCTTGGGGGGACAGGGGAACACCGGGGAGCTGTTTTTT.

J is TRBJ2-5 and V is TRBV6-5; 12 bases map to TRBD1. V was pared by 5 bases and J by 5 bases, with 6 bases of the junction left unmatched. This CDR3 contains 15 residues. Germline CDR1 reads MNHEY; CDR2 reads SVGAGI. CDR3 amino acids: CASSTGQGAGETQYF. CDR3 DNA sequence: TGTGCCAGCAGTACGGGACAGGGGGCAGGGGAGACCCAGTACTTC.

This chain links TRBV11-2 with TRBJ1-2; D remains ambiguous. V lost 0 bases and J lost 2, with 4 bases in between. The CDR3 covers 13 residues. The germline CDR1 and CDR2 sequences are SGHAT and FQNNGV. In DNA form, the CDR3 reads TGTGCCAGCAGCTTAGACCAAAACTATGGCTACACCTTC. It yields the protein CASSLDQNYGYTF.

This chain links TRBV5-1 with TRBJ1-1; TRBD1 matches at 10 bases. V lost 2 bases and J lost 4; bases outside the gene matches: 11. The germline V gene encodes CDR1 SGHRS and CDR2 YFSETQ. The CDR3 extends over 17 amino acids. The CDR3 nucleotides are TGCGCCAGCAGCTTACAAATGACAGGGGGCGGCGGCACTGAAGCTTTCTTT. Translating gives CASSLQMTGGGGTEAFF. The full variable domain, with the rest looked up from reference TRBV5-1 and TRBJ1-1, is KAGVTQTPRYLIKTRGQQVTLSCSPISGHRSVSWYQQTPGQGLQFLFEYFSETQRNKGNFPGRFSGRQFSNSRSEMNVSTLELGDSALYLCASSLQMTGGGGTEAFFGQGTRLTVV.